This T cell receptor beta chain emerged from a study of somatic mutations in cytotoxic T cells in rheumatoid arthritis. Study-wide findings and caveats: The authors did not adjust the slight TRBV07 underrepresentation in rheumatoid arthritis patients for multiple comparisons. Within 8 of 65 patients, the single biggest CD8+ clone made up more than 20% of CD8+ cells. Antigens bound by the expanded CD8+ clones were not identified.

Assay used: immunoSEQ multiplex PCR; TCRdb lists only in-frame clones, some missing. There are approximately 14,000 clones in the sample; about 90% occur only once, and around 17% lies in the top ten. Isolation of CD4+ and CD8+ cells used positive magnetic bead selection, with purity checked by flow cytometry. As concerns this clone: Its matching antigen is unknown.

J gave up 4 bases and V 0 bases, and 17 bases lay outside the gene matches. The CDR3 has 20 amino acids. CDR1 is MGHRA and CDR2 is YSYEKL in the germline V gene. The J gene is TRBJ2-5, the V gene TRBV4-1, with 10 positions matching TRBD1. This clonotype was obtained from a man in his 70s with rheumatoid arthritis. Specimen: CD4+ T cells sorted from blood. CDR3 amino acids: CASSQDSIRGNRQGAETQYF. In nucleotides, the CDR3 is TGCGCCAGCAGCCAAGATTCGATCCGGGGAAACAGACAGGGGGCAGAGACCCAGTACTTC.